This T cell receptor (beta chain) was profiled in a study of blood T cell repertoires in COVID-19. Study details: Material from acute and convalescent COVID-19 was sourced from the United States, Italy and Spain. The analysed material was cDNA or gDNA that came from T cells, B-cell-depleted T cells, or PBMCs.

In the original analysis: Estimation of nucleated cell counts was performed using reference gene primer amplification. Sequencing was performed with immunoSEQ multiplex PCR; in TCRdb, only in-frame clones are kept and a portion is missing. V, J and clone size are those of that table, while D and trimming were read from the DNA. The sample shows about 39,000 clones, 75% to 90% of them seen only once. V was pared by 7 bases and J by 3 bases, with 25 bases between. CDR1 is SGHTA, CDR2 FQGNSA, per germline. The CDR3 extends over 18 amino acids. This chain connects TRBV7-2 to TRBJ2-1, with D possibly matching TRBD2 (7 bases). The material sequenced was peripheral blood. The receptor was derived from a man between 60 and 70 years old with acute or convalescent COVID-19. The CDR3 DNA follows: TGTGCCAGCACCCCTTTAGCCGGAGGGGGGGGAAGCTACAATGAGCAGTTCTTC. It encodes CASTPLAGGGGSYNEQFF.